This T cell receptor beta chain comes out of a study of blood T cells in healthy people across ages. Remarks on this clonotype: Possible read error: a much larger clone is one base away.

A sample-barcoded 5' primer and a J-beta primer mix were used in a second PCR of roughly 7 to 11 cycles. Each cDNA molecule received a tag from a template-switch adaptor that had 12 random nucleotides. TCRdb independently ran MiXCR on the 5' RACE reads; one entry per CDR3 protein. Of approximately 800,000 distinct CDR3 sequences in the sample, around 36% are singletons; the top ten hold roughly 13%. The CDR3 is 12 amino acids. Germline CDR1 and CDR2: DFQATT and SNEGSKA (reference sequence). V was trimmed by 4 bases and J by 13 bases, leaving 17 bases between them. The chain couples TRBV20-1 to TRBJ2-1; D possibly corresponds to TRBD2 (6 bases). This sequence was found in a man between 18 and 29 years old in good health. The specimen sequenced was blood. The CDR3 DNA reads TGCAGTGCTATCTTCGGCCGGGAGACCCAGTTCTTC. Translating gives CSAIFGRETQFF.